This section outlines one T cell receptor (beta chain) sequence together with its context. These data come from a study of T-cell memory formation after mild COVID-19. TCRdb re-analysed the 5' RACE reads in MiXCR, keeping a single row per CDR3 protein. The sample holds roughly 380,000 distinct CDR3 sequences, 25% to 30% seen once. V lost 3 bases to trimming and J lost 5 bases; unmatched junction nucleotides: 9. CDR1 and CDR2 from the germline V gene are SQVTM and ANQGSEA. The CDR3 is made up of 14 amino acids. Material: PBMCs or a T cell subset sorted from them (not recorded which). This TCR was recovered from an adult woman who had mild COVID-19 (a few samples of this study predate the infection). Cell type and time point are not known. The chain carries TRBV29-1 and TRBJ1-2; TRBD1 aligns across 7 bases. Written as DNA, the CDR3 is TGCAGCGTTGAGGCATCCGGGACAGAGTATGGCTACACCTTC. It yields the protein CSVEASGTEYGYTF.